These T cell receptor beta chains were read from a single sample in a study of cytomegalovirus exposure and HLA in healthy donors. Only in-frame clones appear in the TCRdb table, and some are missing; sequencing was by immunoSEQ multiplex PCR. Among 150,000 to 200,000 clones, around 80% were seen once, and the ten largest hold approximately 10%. Input material: PBMCs. The receptors here all came from a man aged 18-30 years in good health and CMV-seropositive. The CDR3 runs from the conserved cysteine through the conserved F or W. Not every row has a clone size; where given, it reads once, few, many or a size class.

length: 14; V: TRBV27; size: few; J: TRBJ2-1; CDR3: CASSSSPPYNEQFF
length: 14; V: TRBV19; size: -; J: TRBJ2-5; CDR3: CASSTWTGEETQYF
length: 16; V: TRBV29-1; size: -; J: TRBJ2-3; CDR3: CSVITRQERSTDTQYF
length: 13; V: TRBV5-6; size: once; J: TRBJ2-7; CDR3: CASSLQDSYEQYF
length: 17; V: TRBV4-1; size: -; J: TRBJ2-4; CDR3: CASSQGPPAGVKNIQYF
length: 15; V: TRBV7-9; size: -; J: TRBJ2-7; CDR3: CASSSDRDLVNEQYF
length: 17; V: TRBV29-1; size: once; J: TRBJ2-7; CDR3: CSVEYAGAGGRILEQYF
length: 14; V: TRBV5-1; size: -; J: TRBJ2-2; CDR3: CASLGTGNTGELFF
length: 15; V: TRBV15; size: -; J: TRBJ2-1; CDR3: CATSRFSGRGGEQFF
length: 19; V: TRBV10-2; size: -; J: TRBJ1-1; CDR3: CASRVALRQSRDMNTEAFF
length: 13; V: TRBV6-1; size: -; J: TRBJ2-7; CDR3: CASSELGVYEQYF
length: 15; V: TRBV15; size: few; J: TRBJ1-2; CDR3: CATSTVWGGGYGYTF
length: 14; V: TRBV7-8; size: -; J: TRBJ1-5; CDR3: CASSPDRGNQPQHF
length: 16; V: TRBV5-8; size: -; J: TRBJ1-4; CDR3: CASSLGRGQGSEKLFF
length: 13; V: TRBV29-1; size: -; J: TRBJ2-5; CDR3: CSVEDRGQETQYF
length: 16; V: TRBV7-9; size: -; J: TRBJ2-7; CDR3: CASSLAPGQGSYEQYF
length: 16; V: TRBV2; size: -; J: TRBJ1-4; CDR3: CASSVGRRSLGEKLFF
length: 16; V: TRBV5-1; size: -; J: TRBJ2-2; CDR3: CASSLAAPTGTGELFF
length: 13; V: TRBV7-7; size: -; J: TRBJ2-1; CDR3: CASSLGGWNEQFF
length: 13; V: TRBV5-5; size: -; J: TRBJ2-7; CDR3: CASSSGTAYEQYF
length: 13; V: TRBV28; size: few; J: TRBJ2-1; CDR3: CASSLSAGSEQFF
length: 13; V: TRBV7-8; size: -; J: TRBJ1-2; CDR3: CASSSDSNYGYTF
length: 14; V: TRBV6-4; size: -; J: TRBJ2-7; CDR3: CASKVDRGSYEQYF
length: 14; V: TRBV19; size: -; J: TRBJ2-5; CDR3: CASSIERGQETQYF
length: 16; V: TRBV5-1; size: -; J: TRBJ2-7; CDR3: CASSLDGTGIAYEQYF
length: 15; V: TRBV15; size: -; J: TRBJ1-2; CDR3: CATSRDGRRNYGYTF
length: 17; V: TRBV19; size: -; J: TRBJ2-4; CDR3: CASSIIWGGRAKNIQYF
length: 14; V: TRBV7-9; size: -; J: TRBJ2-5; CDR3: CASSFDRGQETQYF
length: 18; V: TRBV4-1; size: -; J: TRBJ2-1; CDR3: CASSQDQGSSGRFNEQFF
length: 13; V: TRBV6-4; size: -; J: TRBJ2-7; CDR3: CASSQQGIYEQYF
length: 14; V: TRBV7-8; size: -; J: TRBJ2-7; CDR3: CASSLALAVNEQYF
length: 15; V: TRBV5-4; size: -; J: TRBJ1-4; CDR3: CATSPAGREKEKLFF
length: 16; V: TRBV9; size: -; J: TRBJ2-3; CDR3: CASSVQGASGTDTQYF
length: 13; V: TRBV29-1; size: -; J: TRBJ2-7; CDR3: CSVVLAGPYEQYF
length: 13; V: TRBV28; size: -; J: TRBJ1-1; CDR3: CASSLGRNTEAFF
length: 14; V: TRBV6-1; size: few; J: TRBJ1-4; CDR3: CASRQGAGNEKLFF
length: 11; V: TRBV29-1; size: few; J: TRBJ2-7; CDR3: CSARTGNEQYF
length: 16; V: TRBV5-5; size: once; J: TRBJ1-2; CDR3: CASSLLRGPLPYGYTF
length: 12; V: TRBV6-5; size: -; J: TRBJ2-1; CDR3: CATRTFPGEQFF
length: 14; V: TRBV29-1; size: -; J: TRBJ1-1; CDR3: CSVERRAANTEAFF
length: 12; V: TRBV5-8; size: -; J: TRBJ1-2; CDR3: CASRPQYYGYTF
length: 15; V: TRBV27; size: once; J: TRBJ2-5; CDR3: CASSLSRDSRETQYF
length: 15; V: TRBV7-9; size: -; J: TRBJ1-1; CDR3: CASSLATGRNTEAFF
length: 16; V: TRBV5-1; size: -; J: TRBJ1-3; CDR3: CASSLGDSFSGNTIYF
length: 14; V: TRBV28; size: -; J: TRBJ2-7; CDR3: CASNHRGPVYEQYF
length: 14; V: TRBV28; size: -; J: TRBJ1-1; CDR3: CASSPLPPNTEAFF
length: 16; V: TRBV7-3; size: -; J: TRBJ2-3; CDR3: CASSFGQGINTDTQYF
length: 13; V: TRBV10-3; size: -; J: TRBJ2-1; CDR3: CAISGTGSGEQFF
length: 15; V: TRBV6-1; size: -; J: TRBJ2-3; CDR3: CASSELQGGRHTQYF
length: 14; V: TRBV27; size: -; J: TRBJ1-1; CDR3: CASSQNWGDTEAFF
length: 14; V: TRBV6-6; size: -; J: TRBJ2-3; CDR3: CASSPGTSGPFKYF
length: 13; V: TRBV5-1; size: few; J: TRBJ1-2; CDR3: CASSPQGARGYTF
length: 15; V: TRBV2; size: -; J: TRBJ1-4; CDR3: CASSIPGQGVEKLFF
length: 14; V: TRBV10-3; size: -; J: TRBJ2-5; CDR3: CAISDGQPQETQYF
length: 15; V: TRBV29-1; size: few; J: TRBJ2-1; CDR3: CSVRLAGGIRSEQFF